The rows below give T cell receptor beta chains drawn from one sample of a study of blood T cell repertoires in COVID-19. Clones were sequenced by immunoSEQ multiplex PCR, and TCRdb holds only the in-frame ones, with some missing. The sample has 45,000 to 65,000 clones; 82% are singletons. The sample taken for sequencing was peripheral blood. The receptors shown here come from a man aged 55 to 70 with acute or convalescent COVID-19. Both conserved end residues are part of each CDR3. A D gene is named only where the DNA matches it firmly. Rows give clone size only sometimes, using once, few, many, or a class for an expanded clone.

d_gene	j_gene	v_gene	abundance	CDR3nt	CDR3aa
TRBD1	TRBJ1-2	TRBV24-1	NA	TGTGCCACCAGTGAAGACAGGGGGCCTTCCTATGGCTACACCTTC	CATSEDRGPSYGYTF
TRBD2	TRBJ2-5	TRBV30	NA	TGTGCCCTTTCTAGCGGGGGGGCCGGAGAGACCCAGTACTTC	CALSSGGAGETQYF
NA	TRBJ1-3	TRBV2	NA	TGTGCCAGCAAGGGGTTTCCTGGAAACACCATATATTTT	CASKGFPGNTIYF
TRBD1	TRBJ1-5	TRBV4-1	NA	TGCGCCAGCAGCCAAGAGCAGGGGGACCGGCCCCAGCATTTT	CASSQEQGDRPQHF
NA	TRBJ2-7	TRBV13	NA	TGTGCCAGCAGCTCTCGGGGCTACGAGCAGTACTTC	CASSSRGYEQYF
TRBD2	TRBJ2-5	TRBV7-6	NA	TGTGCCAGCAGCTTACTAGCGGGGGGTGTCCAGACCCAGTACTTC	CASSLLAGGVQTQYF
TRBD2	TRBJ2-3	TRBV6-6	NA	TGTGCCAGCAGTCAAACTAGCGGGGGGCCACCTAGCACAGATACGCAGTATTTT	CASSQTSGGPPSTDTQYF
NA	TRBJ1-4	TRBV18	few	TGTGCCAGCTCACCATCTGCAACTAATGAAAAACTGTTTTTT	CASSPSATNEKLFF
NA	TRBJ1-6	TRBV7-2	NA	TGTGCCAGCAGCTTACAGGGTCGGAATTCACCCCTCCACTTT	CASSLQGRNSPLHF
TRBD1	TRBJ1-1	TRBV18	NA	TGTGCCAGCTCAAAGGACAGGGTGAACACTGAAGCTTTCTTT	CASSKDRVNTEAFF
NA	TRBJ1-2	TRBV10-3	few	TGTGCCATCACCTCGGACGGGAATAACTATGGCTACACCTTC	CAITSDGNNYGYTF
NA	TRBJ2-2	TRBV30	NA	TGTGCCTGGATTCCTCCCGGCAGGGCCACCGGGGAGCTGTTTTTT	CAWIPPGRATGELFF
NA	TRBJ2-3	TRBV5-6	NA	TGTGCCAGCAGCTTTGGAGCCGTTAGCACAGATACGCAGTATTTT	CASSFGAVSTDTQYF
TRBD1	TRBJ2-2	TRBV2	NA	TGTGCCAGCAGGGGGGACAGGAACACCGGGGAGCTGTTTTTT	CASRGDRNTGELFF
NA	TRBJ2-7	TRBV5-8	NA	TGTGCCAGCAGCTTGGCCTCAACTAGTCCCCTCTACGAGCAGTACTTC	CASSLASTSPLYEQYF
TRBD1	TRBJ1-2	TRBV5-6	NA	TGTGCCAGCAGCCCCGGGACAGGGGGTCTTTTTTACTATGGCTACACCTTC	CASSPGTGGLFYYGYTF
TRBD1	TRBJ1-6	TRBV18	NA	TGTGCCAGCTCACCCATACAGGGGTCGGATTCACCCCTCCACTTT	CASSPIQGSDSPLHF
NA	TRBJ1-1	TRBV5-1	NA	TGCGCCAGCAGCTTGGAAGGGCAGGGGAGACGGGCTTTCTTT	CASSLEGQGRRAFF
TRBD2	TRBJ2-3	TRBV5-1	NA	TGCGCCAGCAGAAGGGCAGCGGGGGGAGGAGATACGCAGTATTTT	CASRRAAGGGDTQYF
NA	TRBJ2-1	TRBV6-6	NA	TGTGCCAGCAGTAGATCCGGTTTTATTCGGGGGCAGTTCTTC	CASSRSGFIRGQFF
TRBD1	TRBJ1-2	TRBV9	NA	TGTGCCAGCAACAGGGGGTCGGGCGGCTACACCTTC	CASNRGSGGYTF
TRBD1	TRBJ1-5	TRBV28	once	TGTGCCAGCAGCCTGACAGGGACCGAACAGCCCCAGCATTTT	CASSLTGTEQPQHF